This passage covers 16 T cell receptor beta chains from one sample sequenced in a study of blood T cells in healthy people across ages. Alongside a J-beta primer mix, a sample-barcoded 5' primer served in a second PCR lasting about 7 to 12 cycles. A single record per CDR3 protein comes from TCRdb applying MiXCR to the 5' RACE reads. This table has more than 600,000 distinct CDR3 sequences, 25% appearing once. A further study also used this sample, focusing on T cells of mothers and their children.

The sequenced material came from blood. The receptor set was obtained from a boy under 18 in good health.

This clonotype came up a few times. This rearrangement joins TRBV7-9 to TRBJ2-5; the match to TRBD2 covers 7 bases. The J call may be in error: the DNA end matches TRBJ2-1 better. The CDR3 spans 16 residues. The V gene's germline CDR1 is SEHNR and CDR2 FQNEAQ (reference sequence). The CDR3: CASSSLLRGDYNEQFF. For the CDR3, the DNA is TGTGCCAGCAGCAGTCTCCTTCGGGGGGACTACAATGAGCAGTTCTTC.

In this sample, this clonotype turned up a few times. The rearrangement joins TRBV6-5 to TRBJ2-2; TRBD1 agrees at 8 bases. Trimming at V came to 2 bases and at J to 2 bases, leaving 4 bases not matched to a gene. Germline CDR1 reads MNHEY; CDR2 reads SVGAGI. This CDR3 region has 16 residues. The CDR3 here is CASSYPGQGNTGELFF. The CDR3 DNA is TGTGCCAGCAGTTACCCCGGACAGGGTAACACCGGGGAGCTGTTTTTT.

This sequence joins TRBV6-6 and TRBJ1-1; TRBD1 matches 8 bases. Trimming cost V 0 bases and J 11 bases; bases outside gene matches: 11. Germline V lookup: CDR1 MNHNY, CDR2 SVGAGI (reference sequence). There are 15 residues in the CDR3. This CDR3 reads CASSYSMGQAQGAFF. The CDR3 nucleotides are TGTGCCAGCAGTTACTCGATGGGACAGGCCCAGGGGGCTTTCTTT.

The rearrangement links TRBV28 to TRBJ2-6, with a weak D call TRBD1 (6 bases). Germline lookup yields CDR1 MDHEN and CDR2 SYDVKM. V lost 8 bases, J lost 3 bases, and 14 bases lay in between. CDR3 length: 15 residues. The DNA of the CDR3 is TGTGCCAGCGGAGAGGGGGTAATTGGGGCCAACGTCCTGACTTTC. Its translation: CASGEGVIGANVLTF.

The chain employs TRBV9 and TRBJ2-5, with D unclear. V lost 0 bases, J lost 4 bases, and 10 bases lay in between. The germline gives CDR1 SGDLS, CDR2 YYNGEE. This CDR3 has 14 residues. This CDR3 is CASSVDPGSETQYF. CDR3 nucleotides: TGTGCCAGCAGCGTAGATCCAGGCTCAGAGACCCAGTACTTC.

This rearrangement joins TRBV7-2 to TRBJ2-1; D may be TRBD1 (6 bases). This CDR3 has 16 amino acids. Trimming stripped 3 bases from V and 0 bases from J, with 12 bases between. CDR1 is SGHTA, CDR2 FQGNSA, per germline. The CDR3 DNA sequence: TGTGCCAGCAGCTTTGACAGGAGAAGCTCCTACAATGAGCAGTTCTTC. Protein sequence: CASSFDRRSSYNEQFF. The full variable domain, in which reference TRBV7-2 and TRBJ2-1 provide the parts outside the CDR3, is GAGVSQSPSNKVTEKGKDVELRCDPISGHTALYWYRQSLGQGLEFLIYFQGNSAPDKSGLPSDRFSAERTGGSVSTLTIQRTQQEDSAVYLCASSFDRRSSYNEQFFGPGTRLTVL.

The chain recombines TRBV12-3 or TRBV12-4 with TRBJ1-1, with D possibly matching TRBD1 (6 bases). With 5 bases removed from V and 5 bases from J, the gap between germline ends came to 18 bases. The CDR3 sequence is 15 residues long. The CDR3 DNA is TGTGCCAGCAGTCCGCCCTCTCAAGGGGGAACTGAAGCTTTCTTT. Translated: CASSPPSQGGTEAFF.

This clonotype was recorded a few times. The rearrangement joins TRBV6-5 to TRBJ1-4; the D is unclear. V was cut by 6 bases and J by 6 bases, with 14 bases left in between. Per germline, CDR1 MNHEY and CDR2 SVGAGI. The CDR3 runs 14 residues. The CDR3 coding sequence is TGTGCCAGCAGCCGCGGACGGCAAGATGAAAAACTGTTTTTT. Protein: CASSRGRQDEKLFF.

This clonotype was recorded a few times. The chain joins TRBV3-1 to TRBJ2-7; TRBD2 matches 8 bases. The V gene end was trimmed by 4 bases and the J gene end by 2 bases; junction bases not matched to a gene: 16. Germline-derived CDR1 and CDR2 are LGHDT and YNNKEL (reference sequence). This CDR3 has 18 amino acids. The CDR3 reads CASSPIPIGRGAAYEQYF. CDR3 DNA sequence: TGTGCCAGCAGCCCAATCCCCATTGGGCGGGGGGCTGCCTACGAGCAGTACTTC.

The gene calls are TRBV20-1 and TRBJ2-5; 8 bases agree with TRBD2. The J call is doubtful: the DNA matches TRBJ2-1 better. This CDR3 region has 13 residues. CDR1 is DFQATT and CDR2 is SNEGSKA in the germline V gene (reference sequence). This CDR3 is CSVLAGRLDEQFF. DNA for the CDR3: TGCAGTGTCCTAGCGGGTCGGTTGGATGAGCAGTTCTTC.

This clonotype has only a few counts. The chain employs TRBV27 and TRBJ2-1, with 12 bases that match TRBD2. Per germline, CDR1 MNHEY and CDR2 SMNVEV (reference sequence). Unmatched junction bases numbered 11, after V lost 5 bases and J lost 3 bases. This CDR3 region has 18 residues. The CDR3 region has the DNA TGTGCCAGCAGTGGGGGACTAGCGGGCTTGGGGGGCTACAATGAGCAGTTCTTC. Encoded protein: CASSGGLAGLGGYNEQFF.

V and J are TRBV5-1 and TRBJ2-7; TRBD1 might be the D (5 bases). V lost 4 bases, J lost 3 bases, and 17 bases lay in between. Germline V lookup: CDR1 SGHRS, CDR2 YFSETQ. The CDR3 has 15 residues. CDR3 in amino acids: CASSPRLDKIYEQYF. CDR3 nucleotide sequence: TGCGCCAGCAGCCCCCGTTTGGACAAAATCTACGAGCAGTACTTC.

V and J are TRBV4-2 and TRBJ2-7; 7 positions match TRBD2. Germline assignment: CDR1 LGHNA and CDR2 YNFKEQ. V lost 4 bases, J lost 3 bases, and 9 bases stayed unmatched. The CDR3 totals 15 residues. The chain's CDR3 is CASSPVAGLRYEQYF. In DNA, the CDR3 is TGTGCCAGCAGCCCCGTTGCGGGACTACGCTACGAGCAGTACTTC.

The V and J genes are TRBV6-5 and TRBJ2-3; D might be TRBD2 (6 bases). Trimming removed 6 bases at V and 2 bases at J, with 12 bases between. The CDR3 loop spans 14 amino acids. Germline V gives CDR1 MNHEY, CDR2 SVGAGI. The CDR3 nucleotides read TGTGCCAGCAGGGCTAGCGTAAACACAGATACGCAGTATTTT. Its translation: CASRASVNTDTQYF.

This clonotype was seen a few times. This chain connects TRBV29-1 to TRBJ2-1, with TRBD2 as a possible D gene (6 bases). This CDR3 is built from 15 residues. V dropped 3 bases and J dropped 1 base, with 13 bases sitting between them. Per germline, CDR1 SQVTM and CDR2 ANQGSEA. This CDR3 is CSVEELAASYNEQFF. CDR3 DNA sequence: TGCAGCGTTGAGGAGTTAGCGGCTTCCTACAATGAGCAGTTCTTC.

This clonotype was picked up a small number of times. The rearrangement uses TRBV7-9 and TRBJ2-5; D unclear. This CDR3 spans 15 amino acids. CDR1 and CDR2 (germline): SEHNR, FQNEAQ (reference sequence). Trimming took 4 bases from V and 0 from J, leaving 12 bases between them. The DNA of the CDR3 is TGTGCCAGCAGCTCGCGATACGATTACCAAGAGACCCAGTACTTC. Its translation is CASSSRYDYQETQYF.